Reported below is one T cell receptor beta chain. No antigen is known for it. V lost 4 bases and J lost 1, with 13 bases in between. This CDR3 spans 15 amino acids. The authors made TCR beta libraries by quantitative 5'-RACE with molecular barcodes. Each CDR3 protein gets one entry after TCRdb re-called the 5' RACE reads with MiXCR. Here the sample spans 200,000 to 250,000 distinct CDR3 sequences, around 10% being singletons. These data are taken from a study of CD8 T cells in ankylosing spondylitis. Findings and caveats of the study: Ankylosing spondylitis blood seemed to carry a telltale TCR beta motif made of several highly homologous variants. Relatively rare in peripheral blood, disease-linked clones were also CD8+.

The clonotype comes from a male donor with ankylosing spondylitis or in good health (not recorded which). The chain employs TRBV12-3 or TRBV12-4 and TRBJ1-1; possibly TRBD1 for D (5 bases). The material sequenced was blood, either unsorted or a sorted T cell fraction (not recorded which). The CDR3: CASSYPRDPNTEAFF. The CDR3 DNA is TGTGCCAGCAGTTACCCTCGGGACCCGAACACTGAAGCTTTCTTT.